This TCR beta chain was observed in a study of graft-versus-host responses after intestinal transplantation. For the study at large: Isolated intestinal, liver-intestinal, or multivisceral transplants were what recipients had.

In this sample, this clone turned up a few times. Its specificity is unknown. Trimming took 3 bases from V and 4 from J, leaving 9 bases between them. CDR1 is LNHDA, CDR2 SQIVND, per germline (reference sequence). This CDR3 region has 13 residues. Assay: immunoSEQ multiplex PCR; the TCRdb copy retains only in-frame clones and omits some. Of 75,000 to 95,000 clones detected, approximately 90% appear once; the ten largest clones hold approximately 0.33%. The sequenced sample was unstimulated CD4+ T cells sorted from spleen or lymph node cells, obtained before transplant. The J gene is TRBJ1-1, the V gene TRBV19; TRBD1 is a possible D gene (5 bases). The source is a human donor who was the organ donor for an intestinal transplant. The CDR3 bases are TGTGCCAGTAGTATCGGGGGAGTCACTGAAGCTTTCTTT. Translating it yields CASSIGGVTEAFF.